The present TCR beta chain was sequenced within a study of T cell changes during pregnancy in multiple sclerosis. Profiled with immunoSEQ multiplex PCR; TCRdb holds only in-frame clones, not every one. Of 44,000 or so clones listed, roughly 91% are singletons. The junction had 9 bases not matched to a gene; V was cut back by 0 bases and J by 5 bases. The CDR3 has 18 amino acids. Per germline, CDR1 MRHNA and CDR2 SNTAGT. The chain is built from TRBV6-4 and TRBJ1-6, with 8 bases matching TRBD1. The source of this sequence is a female donor in good health, enrolled as a control in a pregnancy study. Sequences were derived from CD8+ T cells from peripheral blood mononuclear cells, sampled after pregnancy. CDR3 nucleotides: TGTGCCAGCAGTGACTCGGACAGGGTGGTAGTTAATAATTCACCCCTCCACTTT. Amino acid sequence: CASSDSDRVVVNNSPLHF.